A selection of T cell receptor beta chains follows, all from one sample in a study of cytomegalovirus exposure and HLA in healthy donors. Clones were read by immunoSEQ multiplex PCR, and TCRdb kept only the in-frame ones, dropping some. The sample comprises over 95,000 clones, roughly 80% of which are singletons, and 1.5% to 2% rests with the top ten. The sample was PBMCs. Every receptor here comes from a man aged 35 to 55 in good health and CMV-seronegative. CDR3s include the opening cysteine and the closing phenylalanine or tryptophan. D genes are given only for firm matches. The size entry is marked missing in some rows and otherwise reads once, few, many or a size class.

cdr3_aa	cdr3_nt	v_call	j_call	d_call	clone_size
CASSPRTGRGEKLFF	TGTGCCAGCAGCCCTAGGACAGGGCGGGGTGAAAAACTGTTTTTT	TRBV5-6	TRBJ1-4	TRBD1	few
CASRHSPGQRTDTQYF	TGTGCCAGCAGGCACAGCCCGGGACAGCGCACAGATACGCAGTATTTT	TRBV27	TRBJ2-3	TRBD1	once
CASSLGGKRVSDTQYF	TGTGCCAGCAGCTTGGGGGGGAAGCGGGTGTCAGATACGCAGTATTTT	TRBV11-3	TRBJ2-3	TRBD2	NA
CASSSGTGPYNEQFF	TGTGCCAGCAGTTCCGGGACAGGGCCCTACAATGAGCAGTTCTTC	TRBV25-1	TRBJ2-1	TRBD1	NA
CASSPMDSTDTDTQYF	TGTGCCAGCAGTCCAATGGACTCCACAGACACAGATACGCAGTATTTT	TRBV7-9	TRBJ2-3	NA	few
CASSFRPSGGETQYF	TGTGCCAGCAGCTTTCGTCCTAGCGGGGGGGAGACCCAGTACTTC	TRBV7-9	TRBJ2-5	TRBD2	NA
CASSLELNTDTQYF	TGTGCCAGCAGCTTAGAACTCAACACAGATACGCAGTATTTT	TRBV7-2	TRBJ2-3	NA	NA
CASSRDRDYGYTF	TGTGCCAGCAGCCGGGACAGGGACTATGGCTACACCTTC	TRBV11-2	TRBJ1-2	TRBD1	NA
CASSLGLSTDTQYF	TGTGCCAGCAGTCTCGGACTAAGCACAGATACGCAGTATTTT	TRBV28	TRBJ2-3	NA	once
CASSYSRGEAYEQYF	TGTGCCAGCAGTTACTCTCGCGGGGAAGCCTACGAGCAGTACTTC	TRBV6-5	TRBJ2-7	NA	NA
CASSQDIMASGGGTLAKNIQYF	TGTGCCAGCAGCCAAGATATTATGGCTAGCGGGGGGGGAACGCTAGCCAAAAACATTCAGTACTTC	TRBV4-2	TRBJ2-4	TRBD2	NA
CASRGWEDSNQPQHF	TGTGCCAGCAGGGGTTGGGAGGATAGCAATCAGCCCCAGCATTTT	TRBV6-5	TRBJ1-5	NA	NA
CAISAGVETQYF	TGTGCCATCAGTGCAGGGGTCGAGACCCAGTACTTC	TRBV10-3	TRBJ2-5	NA	once
CASSFSAGGELFF	TGTGCCAGCAGCTTTTCGGCGGGAGGGGAGCTGTTTTTT	TRBV7-2	TRBJ2-2	NA	NA
CAWSRGSLYGYTF	TGTGCCTGGAGTCGAGGTTCTCTCTATGGCTACACCTTC	TRBV30	TRBJ1-2	NA	NA
CASSAGTSGSYEQYF	TGTGCCAGCAGCGCTGGGACTAGCGGGAGCTACGAGCAGTACTTC	TRBV21-1	TRBJ2-7	NA	NA
CASSFRDRVTDTQYF	TGTGCCAGCAGCTTCCGGGACAGGGTCACAGATACGCAGTATTTT	TRBV7-9	TRBJ2-3	TRBD1	NA